The 14 T cell receptor beta chains in this list originate from one sample, sequenced in a study of blood T cell repertoires in COVID-19. TCRdb keeps only in-frame clones here, not all; method: immunoSEQ multiplex PCR. There are around 300,000 clones in the sample; roughly 87% occur only once, and 1% lies in the top ten. Sequencing was carried out using peripheral blood. Receptor source: a man aged 45 to 65 with active or convalescent COVID-19.

The chain employs TRBV30 and TRBJ1-5; D might be TRBD1 (5 bases). Trimming removed 0 bases at V and 6 bases at J, with 18 bases between. This CDR3 contains 16 residues. Germline V gives CDR1 GTSNPN, CDR2 SVGIG (reference sequence). DNA for the CDR3: TGTGCCTGGAGTGTTGCATACCGGGGGGGTAGTCAGCCCCAGCATTTT. The encoded protein is CAWSVAYRGGSQPQHF.

V and J are TRBV3-1 (or the pseudogene TRBV3-2) and TRBJ2-7; 7 bases align to TRBD2. CDR3 size: 13 residues. V lost 3 bases and J lost 3; bases outside the gene matches: 2. Germline CDR1 reads LGHDT; CDR2 reads YNNKEL (reference sequence). The CDR3 DNA reads TGTGCCAGCAGCCAGGGGGGGGGCTACGAGCAGTACTTC. Residues: CASSQGGGYEQYF.

The rearrangement links TRBV3-1 (or the pseudogene TRBV3-2) to TRBJ2-7; 8 positions match TRBD1. With V trimmed by 5 bases and J by 5 bases, 8 bases remained unmatched. The CDR3 is made up of 14 amino acids. Germline V lookup: CDR1 LGHDT, CDR2 YNNKEL (reference sequence). The CDR3 reads CASSSHRGINEQYF. The CDR3 DNA follows: TGTGCCAGCAGCTCGCACAGGGGGATCAACGAGCAGTACTTC.

The V and J genes are TRBV28 and TRBJ2-7; 8 bases are shared with TRBD2. The CDR3 runs 16 residues. Losses at the gene ends were 2 bases for V and 9 bases for J; bases not matched to a gene: 15. The V gene's germline CDR1 is MDHEN and CDR2 SYDVKM. This chain's CDR3 is CASSLPDGREAPRQYF. The CDR3 region has the DNA TGTGCCAGCAGTTTACCCGATGGGCGGGAGGCCCCCAGGCAGTACTTC.

The J gene is TRBJ1-1, the V gene TRBV28; D may be TRBD1 (5 bases). The CDR3 is made up of 13 amino acids. Germline V gene lookup returns CDR1 MDHEN and CDR2 SYDVKM. Trimming took 11 bases from V and 1 from J, leaving 14 bases between them. The CDR3 sequence is CAVVSGENTEAFF. DNA for the CDR3: TGTGCCGTCGTTTCGGGGGAGAACACTGAAGCTTTCTTT. The whole variable domain, remainder taken from reference TRBV28 and TRBJ1-1, is DVKVTQSSRYLVKRTGEKVFLECVQDMDHENMFWYRQDPGLGLRLIYFSYDVKMKEKGDIPEGYSVSREKKERFSLILESASTNQTSMYLCAVVSGENTEAFFGQGTRLTVV.

J is TRBJ2-5 and V is TRBV20-1; the D gene is possibly TRBD1 (5 bases). V was clipped by 3 bases and J by 5 bases, with 13 bases between them. The CDR3 is 13 residues long. Germline V CDR1 and CDR2: DFQATT, SNEGSKA (reference sequence). CDR3 coding DNA: TGCAGTGCTAGTGGTGGGGCGATTGAGACCCAGTACTTC. This translates into CSASGGAIETQYF.

The chain is built from TRBV6-5 and TRBJ2-1, with 10 bases lining up with TRBD1. This CDR3 has 15 amino acids. Looked up from germline, CDR1 is MNHEY and CDR2 is SVGAGI. V was pared by 7 bases and J by 7 bases, with 10 bases of the junction left unmatched. The CDR3 spells CASTARTGGSNEQFF. The CDR3 DNA sequence: TGTGCCAGCACTGCTCGGACAGGGGGATCAAATGAGCAGTTCTTC.

The chain has TRBV19 and TRBJ2-3, with a tentative D call TRBD2 (5 bases). Germline CDR1 is LNHDA and CDR2 is SQIVND (reference sequence). This CDR3 spans 15 amino acids. V was shortened by 3 bases and J by 4 bases, with 14 bases between the two germline ends. The CDR3 nucleotides are TGTGCCAGTAGTATTGAGGGAGCAGGAGCAGATACGCAGTATTTT. This gives the protein CASSIEGAGADTQYF.

This chain connects TRBV19 to TRBJ2-5, with D perhaps matching TRBD2 (5 bases). The CDR3 contains 16 residues. Trimming cost V 1 base and J 4 bases, with 16 bases left between them. From germline, CDR1 is LNHDA and CDR2 SQIVND (reference sequence). The DNA of the CDR3 is TGTGCCAGTAGTATAGGTGGCCGAGGGCATCCAGAGACCCAGTACTTC. It yields the protein CASSIGGRGHPETQYF.

The chain couples TRBV19 to TRBJ2-1, with 10 bases aligning to TRBD2. The CDR3 consists of 16 residues. J gave up 5 bases and V 3 bases, and 7 bases lay outside the gene matches. From germline, CDR1 is LNHDA and CDR2 SQIVND (reference sequence). CDR3 sequence reads: CASSIASGRANNEQFF. The CDR3 DNA is TGTGCCAGTAGTATCGCAAGCGGGAGGGCCAACAATGAGCAGTTCTTC.

This clone was seen more than once but under ten times. This chain links TRBV6-5 with TRBJ2-2; 8 bases are shared with TRBD1. Looked up from germline, CDR1 is MNHEY and CDR2 is SVGAGI. The CDR3 has 15 amino acids. V shed 6 bases, J shed 6 bases, and the junction held 9 bases outside the gene matches. The CDR3 coding sequence is TGTGCCAGCAGCCCGACCCAGGGGGCGGCCGGGGAGCTGTTTTTT. As protein: CASSPTQGAAGELFF.

Only one count was recorded for this clone. The V gene is TRBV28, the J gene TRBJ1-5; D gene ambiguous. V was pared by 2 bases and J by 3 bases, with 8 bases between. CDR1 is MDHEN and CDR2 is SYDVKM in the germline V gene. The CDR3 runs 14 residues. In nucleotides, the CDR3 is TGTGCCAGCAGTTTAGGGCAGTACAATCAGCCCCAGCATTTT. Protein: CASSLGQYNQPQHF. Together with reference TRBV28 and TRBJ1-5, the CDR3 gives the full variable domain: DVKVTQSSRYLVKRTGEKVFLECVQDMDHENMFWYRQDPGLGLRLIYFSYDVKMKEKGDIPEGYSVSREKKERFSLILESASTNQTSMYLCASSLGQYNQPQHFGDGTRLSIL.

This clone was seen a handful of times. The V call is TRBV5-4, the J call TRBJ1-4, with D perhaps matching TRBD1 (5 bases). CDR1 and CDR2 from the germline V gene are SGHNT and YYREEE (reference sequence). CDR3 length equals 16 residues. Between the trimmed V and J ends, which lost 4 bases and 5 bases, there was a span of 18 bases. As DNA, the CDR3 is TGTGCCAGCAGCGTAGCCTTGCAGGGAAGAAATGAAAAACTGTTTTTT. It translates to CASSVALQGRNEKLFF.

The chain recombines TRBV3-1 (or the pseudogene TRBV3-2) with TRBJ1-6, with 9 bases aligning to TRBD1. Germline CDR1 LGHDT, CDR2 YNNKEL (reference sequence). Losses at the gene ends were 4 bases for V and 8 bases for J; bases not matched to a gene: 3. The CDR3 runs to 14 residues. CDR3: CASSPRDRDSPLHF. In DNA form, the CDR3 reads TGTGCCAGCAGCCCCCGGGACAGGGATTCACCCCTCCACTTT.